Listed here are 4 T cell receptor beta chains from one sample, sequenced in a study of cytomegalovirus exposure and HLA in healthy donors. The PCR was carried out with 60 Vbeta primers and 13 Jbeta primers. Produced via immunoSEQ multiplex PCR; TCRdb's table is partial and in-frame only. The table lists over 75,000 clones, around 80% of them singletons, with about 3.1% in the top ten. Specimen: PBMCs. The receptors come from a male donor in good health and CMV-seropositive.

CDR3 sequence: CASTHQTVVVYGYTF. In DNA form, the CDR3 reads TGTGCCAGCACACACCAGACAGTTGTGGTCTATGGCTACACCTTC. The chain has TRBV28 and TRBJ1-2, with D perhaps matching TRBD1 (5 bases). The CDR3 has 15 amino acids. Per the germline V gene, CDR1 is MDHEN and CDR2 is SYDVKM. The V gene lost 7 bases and the J gene lost 4 bases, with 19 bases spanning the gap.

This chain links TRBV27 with TRBJ1-2; D remains ambiguous. From germline, CDR1 is MNHEY and CDR2 SMNVEV (reference sequence). The CDR3 totals 14 residues. V was shortened by 3 bases and J by 8 bases, with 16 bases between the two germline ends. CDR3 in DNA: TGTGCCAGCAGTTTCGGCGGAAACCTGAAGGGCTACACCTTC. Residues: CASSFGGNLKGYTF.

V gene TRBV13 combines with J gene TRBJ1-1; D might be TRBD1 (5 bases). The CDR3 spans 16 residues. Trimming pared 6 bases from V and 5 bases from J, leaving 22 bases between. Germline assignment: CDR1 PRHDT and CDR2 FYEKMQ (reference sequence). The CDR3 spells CASRQGPDAGRTEAFF. In DNA form, the CDR3 reads TGTGCCAGCAGACAAGGCCCTGATGCAGGGAGGACTGAAGCTTTCTTT.

This rearrangement joins TRBV30 to TRBJ1-2; TRBD1 matches 9 bases. Germline trimming cut 5 bases from V and 5 bases from J; bases unmatched to any gene: 9. The CDR3 sequence is 14 residues long. CDR1 is GTSNPN and CDR2 is SVGIG in the germline V gene (reference sequence). The chain's CDR3 is CAWGRDRVLYGYTF. CDR3 nucleotide sequence: TGTGCCTGGGGCCGGGACAGGGTTTTATATGGCTACACCTTC.